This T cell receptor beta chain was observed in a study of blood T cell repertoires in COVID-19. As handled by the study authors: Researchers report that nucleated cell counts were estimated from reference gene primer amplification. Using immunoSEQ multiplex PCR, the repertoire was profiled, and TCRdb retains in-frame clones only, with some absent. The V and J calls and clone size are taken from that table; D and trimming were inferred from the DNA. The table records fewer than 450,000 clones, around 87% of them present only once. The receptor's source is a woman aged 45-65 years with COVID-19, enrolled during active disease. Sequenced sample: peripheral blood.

DNA of the CDR3: TGTGCCAGCAGTAGGGGACTAGCGGGAGGGCTCAATTTCTATACTAGCACAGATACGCAGTATTTT. It encodes CASSRGLAGGLNFYTSTDTQYF. V usage is TRBV21-1 and J usage is TRBJ2-3; TRBD2, as called in the table, went unchecked against the DNA. TRBV21-1 constitutes a pseudogene. The CDR3 is 22 amino acids.